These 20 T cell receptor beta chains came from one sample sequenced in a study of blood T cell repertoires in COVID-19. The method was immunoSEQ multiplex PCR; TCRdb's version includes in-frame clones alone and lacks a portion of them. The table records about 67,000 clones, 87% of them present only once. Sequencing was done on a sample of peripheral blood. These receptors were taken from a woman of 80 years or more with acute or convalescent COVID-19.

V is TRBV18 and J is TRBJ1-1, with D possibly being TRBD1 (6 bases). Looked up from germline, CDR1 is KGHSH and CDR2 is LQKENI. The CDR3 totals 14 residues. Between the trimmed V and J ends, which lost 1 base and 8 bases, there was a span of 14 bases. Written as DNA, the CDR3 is TGTGCCAGCTCACCACAGGGGGGGGCTGTAGAAGCTTTCTTT. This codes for CASSPQGGAVEAFF.

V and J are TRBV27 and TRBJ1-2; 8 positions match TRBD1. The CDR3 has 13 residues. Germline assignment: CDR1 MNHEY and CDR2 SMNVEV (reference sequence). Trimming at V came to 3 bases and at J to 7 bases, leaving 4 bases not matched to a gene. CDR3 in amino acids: CASSFTGGTGYTF. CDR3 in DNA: TGTGCCAGCAGTTTTACAGGGGGTACTGGCTACACCTTC.

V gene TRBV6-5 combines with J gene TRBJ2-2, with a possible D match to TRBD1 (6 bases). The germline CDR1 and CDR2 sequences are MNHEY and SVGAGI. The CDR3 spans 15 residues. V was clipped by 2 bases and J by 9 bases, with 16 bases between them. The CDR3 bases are TGTGCCAGCAGTTACGAACAGGGATATCGTCGGGAGCTGTTTTTT. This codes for CASSYEQGYRRELFF.

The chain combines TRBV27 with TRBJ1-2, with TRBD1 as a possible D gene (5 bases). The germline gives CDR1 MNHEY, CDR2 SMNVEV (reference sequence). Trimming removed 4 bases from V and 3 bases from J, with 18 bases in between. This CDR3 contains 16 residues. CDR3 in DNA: TGTGCCAGCAGTTATGGGCGGGGGGGGTCCTACTATGGCTACACCTTC. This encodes CASSYGRGGSYYGYTF.

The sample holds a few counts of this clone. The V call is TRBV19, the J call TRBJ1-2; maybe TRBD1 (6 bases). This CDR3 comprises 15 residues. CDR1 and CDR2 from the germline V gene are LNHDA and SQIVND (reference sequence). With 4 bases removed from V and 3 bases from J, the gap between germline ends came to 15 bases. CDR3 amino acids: CASSTTGPPDYGYTF. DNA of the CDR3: TGTGCCAGTAGTACAACAGGGCCTCCGGACTATGGCTACACCTTC.

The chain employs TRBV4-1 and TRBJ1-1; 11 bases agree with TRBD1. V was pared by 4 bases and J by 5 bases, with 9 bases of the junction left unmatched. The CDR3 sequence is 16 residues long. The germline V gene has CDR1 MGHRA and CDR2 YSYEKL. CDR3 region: CASSPPLGQGATEAFF. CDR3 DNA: TGCGCCAGCAGCCCCCCCCTAGGACAGGGGGCGACTGAAGCTTTCTTT.

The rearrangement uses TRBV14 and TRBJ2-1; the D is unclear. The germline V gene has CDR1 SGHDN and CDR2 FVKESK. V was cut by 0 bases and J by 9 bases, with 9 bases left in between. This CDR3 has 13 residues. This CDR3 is CASSQDYGTEQFF. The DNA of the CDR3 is TGTGCCAGCAGCCAAGATTATGGCACTGAGCAGTTCTTC.

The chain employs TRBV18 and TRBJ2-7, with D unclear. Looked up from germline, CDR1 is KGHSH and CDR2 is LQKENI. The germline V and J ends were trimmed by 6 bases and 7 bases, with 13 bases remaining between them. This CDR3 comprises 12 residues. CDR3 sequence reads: CASSPAPGEQYF. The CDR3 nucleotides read TGTGCCAGCTCTCCTGCTCCGGGTGAGCAGTACTTC.

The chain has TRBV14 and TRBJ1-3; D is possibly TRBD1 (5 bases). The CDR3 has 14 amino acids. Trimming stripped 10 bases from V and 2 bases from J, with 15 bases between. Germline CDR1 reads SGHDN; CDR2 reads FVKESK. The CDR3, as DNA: TGTGCCACCGTTCCATTCAGGGCTGGAAACACCATATATTTT. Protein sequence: CATVPFRAGNTIYF. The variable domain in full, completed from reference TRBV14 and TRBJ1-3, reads EAGVTQFPSHSVIEKGQTVTLRCDPISGHDNLYWYRRVMGKEIKFLLHFVKESKQDESGMPNNRFLAERTGGTYSTLKVQPAELEDSGVYFCATVPFRAGNTIYFGEGSWLTVV.

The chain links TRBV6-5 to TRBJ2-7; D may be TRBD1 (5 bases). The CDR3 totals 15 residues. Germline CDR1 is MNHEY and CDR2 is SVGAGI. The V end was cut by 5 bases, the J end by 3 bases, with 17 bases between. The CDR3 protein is CASSKPAGKSYEQYF. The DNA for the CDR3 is TGTGCCAGCAGTAAACCGGCAGGGAAAAGCTACGAGCAGTACTTC.

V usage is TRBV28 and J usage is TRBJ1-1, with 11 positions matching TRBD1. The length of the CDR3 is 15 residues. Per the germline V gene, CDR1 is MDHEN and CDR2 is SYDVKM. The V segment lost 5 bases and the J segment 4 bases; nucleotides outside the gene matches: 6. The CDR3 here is CASSRTGGRGTEAFF. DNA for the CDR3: TGTGCCAGCAGTCGGACAGGGGGCAGGGGCACTGAAGCTTTCTTT.

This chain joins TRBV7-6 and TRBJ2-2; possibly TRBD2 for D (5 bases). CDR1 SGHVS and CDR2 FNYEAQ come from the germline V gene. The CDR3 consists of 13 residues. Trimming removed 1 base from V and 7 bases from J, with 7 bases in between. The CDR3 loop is CASSLEGGGELFF. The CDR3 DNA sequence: TGTGCCAGCAGCTTAGAAGGAGGCGGGGAGCTGTTTTTT.

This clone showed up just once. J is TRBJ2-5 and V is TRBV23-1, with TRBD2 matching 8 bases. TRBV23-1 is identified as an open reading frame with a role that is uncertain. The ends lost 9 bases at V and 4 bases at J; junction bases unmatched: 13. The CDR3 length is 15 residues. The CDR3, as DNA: TGCGCCAGACGGGGGGGCAGCCGATTGACAGAGACCCAGTACTTC. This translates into CARRGGSRLTETQYF.

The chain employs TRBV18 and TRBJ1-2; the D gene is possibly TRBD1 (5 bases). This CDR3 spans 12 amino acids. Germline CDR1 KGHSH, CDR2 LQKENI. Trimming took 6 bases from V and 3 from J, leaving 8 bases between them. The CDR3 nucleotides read TGTGCCAGCTCCAGGGCGGACTATGGCTACACCTTC. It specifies CASSRADYGYTF.

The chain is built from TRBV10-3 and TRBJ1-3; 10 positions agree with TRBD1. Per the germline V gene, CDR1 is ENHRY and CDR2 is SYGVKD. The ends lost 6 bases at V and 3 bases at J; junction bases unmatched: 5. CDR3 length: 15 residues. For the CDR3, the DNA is TGTGCCATCAGCGACAGGGGGCTGGGTGGAAACACCATATATTTT. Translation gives CAISDRGLGGNTIYF.

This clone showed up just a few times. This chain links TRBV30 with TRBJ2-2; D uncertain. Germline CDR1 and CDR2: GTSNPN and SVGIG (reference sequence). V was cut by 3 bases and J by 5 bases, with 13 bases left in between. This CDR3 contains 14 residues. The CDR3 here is CAWRKPTRTGELFF. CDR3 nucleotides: TGTGCCTGGAGGAAGCCCACGAGGACCGGGGAGCTGTTTTTT.

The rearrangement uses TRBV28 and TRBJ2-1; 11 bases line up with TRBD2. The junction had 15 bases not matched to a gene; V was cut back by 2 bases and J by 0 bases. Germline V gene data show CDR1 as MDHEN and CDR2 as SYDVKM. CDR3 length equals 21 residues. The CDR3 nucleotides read TGTGCCAGCAGTTTAACCGCGTGGACTAGCGGGCGCCTCAGCTCCTACAATGAGCAGTTCTTC. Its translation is CASSLTAWTSGRLSSYNEQFF. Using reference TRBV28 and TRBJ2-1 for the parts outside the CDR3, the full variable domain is DVKVTQSSRYLVKRTGEKVFLECVQDMDHENMFWYRQDPGLGLRLIYFSYDVKMKEKGDIPEGYSVSREKKERFSLILESASTNQTSMYLCASSLTAWTSGRLSSYNEQFFGPGTRLTVL.

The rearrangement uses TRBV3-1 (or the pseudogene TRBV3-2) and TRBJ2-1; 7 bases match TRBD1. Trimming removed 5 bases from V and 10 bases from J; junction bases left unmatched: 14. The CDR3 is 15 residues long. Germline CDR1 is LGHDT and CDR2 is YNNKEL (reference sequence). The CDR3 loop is CASSARQGPAVEQFF. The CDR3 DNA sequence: TGTGCCAGCAGCGCCCGACAGGGACCGGCGGTCGAGCAGTTCTTC.

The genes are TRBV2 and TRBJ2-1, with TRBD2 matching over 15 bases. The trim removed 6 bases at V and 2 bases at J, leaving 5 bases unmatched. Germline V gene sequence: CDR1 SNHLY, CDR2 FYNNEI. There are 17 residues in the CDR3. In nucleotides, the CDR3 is TGTGCCAGCAGGGACGGACTAGCGGGGGGGGCCTACAATGAGCAGTTCTTC. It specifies CASRDGLAGGAYNEQFF.

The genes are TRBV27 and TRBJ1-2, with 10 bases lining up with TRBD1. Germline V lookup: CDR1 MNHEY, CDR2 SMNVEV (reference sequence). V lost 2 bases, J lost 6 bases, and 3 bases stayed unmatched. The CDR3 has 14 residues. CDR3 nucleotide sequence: TGTGCCAGCAGTTTACCAGGGACAGGGGATGGCTACACCTTC. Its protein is CASSLPGTGDGYTF.